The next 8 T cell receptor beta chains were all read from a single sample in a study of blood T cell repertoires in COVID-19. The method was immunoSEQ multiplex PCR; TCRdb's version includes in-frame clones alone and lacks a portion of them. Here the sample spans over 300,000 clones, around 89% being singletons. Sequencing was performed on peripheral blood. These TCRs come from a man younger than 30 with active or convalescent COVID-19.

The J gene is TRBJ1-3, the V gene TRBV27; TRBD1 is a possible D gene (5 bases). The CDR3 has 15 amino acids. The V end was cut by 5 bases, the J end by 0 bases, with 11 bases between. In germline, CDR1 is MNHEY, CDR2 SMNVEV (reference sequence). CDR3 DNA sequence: TGTGCCAGCAGTACCCAGGGCCTCTCTGGAAACACCATATATTTT. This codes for CASSTQGLSGNTIYF.

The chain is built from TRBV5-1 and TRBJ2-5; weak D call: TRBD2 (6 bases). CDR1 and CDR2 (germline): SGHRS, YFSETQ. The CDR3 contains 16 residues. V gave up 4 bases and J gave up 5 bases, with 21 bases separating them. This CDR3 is CASSPGGGGWSETQYF. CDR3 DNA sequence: TGCGCCAGCAGCCCCGGCGGCGGAGGGTGGTCGGAGACCCAGTACTTC.

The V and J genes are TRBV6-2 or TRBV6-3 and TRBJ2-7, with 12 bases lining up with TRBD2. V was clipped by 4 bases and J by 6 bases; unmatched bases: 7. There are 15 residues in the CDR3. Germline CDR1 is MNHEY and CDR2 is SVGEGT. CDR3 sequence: CASSLWTSGTLEQYF. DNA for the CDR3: TGTGCCAGCAGTTTGTGGACTAGCGGGACCCTCGAGCAGTACTTC.

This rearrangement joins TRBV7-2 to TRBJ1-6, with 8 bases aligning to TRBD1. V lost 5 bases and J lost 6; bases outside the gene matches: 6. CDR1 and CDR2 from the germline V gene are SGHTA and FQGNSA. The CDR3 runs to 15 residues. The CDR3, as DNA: TGTGCCAGCAGCGCCCGGACAGGGTTTAATTCACCCCTCCACTTT. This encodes CASSARTGFNSPLHF.

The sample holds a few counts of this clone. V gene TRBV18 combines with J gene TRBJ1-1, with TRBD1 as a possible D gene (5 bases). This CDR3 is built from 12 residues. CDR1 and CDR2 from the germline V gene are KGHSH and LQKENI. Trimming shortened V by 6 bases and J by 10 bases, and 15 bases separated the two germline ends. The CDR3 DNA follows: TGTGCCAGCTCTCCCTCCAGGGAGGTAGCTTTCTTT. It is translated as CASSPSREVAFF. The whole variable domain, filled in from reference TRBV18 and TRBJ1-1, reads NAGVMQNPRHLVRRRGQEARLRCSPMKGHSHVYWYRQLPEEGLKFMVYLQKENIIDESGMPKERFSAEFPKEGPSILRIQQVVRGDSAAYFCASSPSREVAFFGQGTRLTVV.

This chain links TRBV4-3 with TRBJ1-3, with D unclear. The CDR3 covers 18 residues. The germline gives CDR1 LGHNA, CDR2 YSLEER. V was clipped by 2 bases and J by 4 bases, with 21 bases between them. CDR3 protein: CASSQQAFGPNRGNTIYF. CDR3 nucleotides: TGCGCCAGCAGCCAACAGGCTTTTGGTCCCAATAGGGGAAACACCATATATTTT.

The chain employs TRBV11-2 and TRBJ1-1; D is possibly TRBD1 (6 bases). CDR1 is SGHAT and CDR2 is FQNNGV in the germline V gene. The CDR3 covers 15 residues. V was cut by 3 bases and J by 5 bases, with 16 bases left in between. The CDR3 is CASSFPAGGRTEAFF. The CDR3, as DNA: TGTGCCAGCAGCTTTCCCGCGGGGGGGCGGACTGAAGCTTTCTTT.

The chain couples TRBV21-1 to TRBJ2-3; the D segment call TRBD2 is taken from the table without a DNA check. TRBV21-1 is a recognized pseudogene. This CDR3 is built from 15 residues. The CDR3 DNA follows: TGTGCCAGCAGCAAAGGGGAGGGCCCATTAGATACGCAGTATTTT. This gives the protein CASSKGEGPLDTQYF.